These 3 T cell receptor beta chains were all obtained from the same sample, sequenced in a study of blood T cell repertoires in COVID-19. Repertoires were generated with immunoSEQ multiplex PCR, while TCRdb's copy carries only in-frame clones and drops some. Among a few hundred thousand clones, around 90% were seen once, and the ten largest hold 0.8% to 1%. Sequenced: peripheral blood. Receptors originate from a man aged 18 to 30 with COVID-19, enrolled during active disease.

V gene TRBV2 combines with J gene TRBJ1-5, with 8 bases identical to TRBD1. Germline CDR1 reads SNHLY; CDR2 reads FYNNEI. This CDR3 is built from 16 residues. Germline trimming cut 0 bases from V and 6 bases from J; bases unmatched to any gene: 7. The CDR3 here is CASSEARGTGSQPQHF. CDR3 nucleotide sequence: TGTGCCAGCAGTGAAGCGCGGGGGACAGGTAGTCAGCCCCAGCATTTT.

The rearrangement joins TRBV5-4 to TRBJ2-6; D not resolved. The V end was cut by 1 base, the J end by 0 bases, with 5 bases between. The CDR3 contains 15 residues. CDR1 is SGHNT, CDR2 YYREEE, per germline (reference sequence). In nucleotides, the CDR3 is TGTGCCAGCAGCTTGCTATACTCTGGGGCCAACGTCCTGACTTTC. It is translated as CASSLLYSGANVLTF.

The CDR3 DNA is TGTGCCAGCAGTGCGGGTGGCATAGCCAAAAACATTCAGTACTTC. It encodes CASSAGGIAKNIQYF. The chain joins TRBV28 to TRBJ2-4; maybe TRBD2 (5 bases). CDR1 is MDHEN and CDR2 is SYDVKM in the germline V gene. The V gene lost 5 bases and the J gene lost 0 bases, with 11 bases spanning the gap. The CDR3 is 15 residues long.